These 18 T cell receptor beta chains came from one sample sequenced in a study of PD-1 blockade in classical Hodgkin lymphoma. Relapse after autologous stem cell transplantation occurred in every patient, and brentuximab vedotin exposure varied. Repertoires were generated with immunoSEQ multiplex PCR, while TCRdb's copy carries only in-frame clones and drops some. This table has roughly 50,000 clones, about 78% appearing once. The sequencing here drew on peripheral blood mononuclear cells (PBMCs), taken before the second cycle of nivolumab. These receptors were obtained from a human donor with classical Hodgkin lymphoma.

In its sample, this clone was seen once. This CDR3 reads CASSSRHRGHEQYF. CDR3 DNA sequence: TGCGCCAGCAGCTCCAGACACAGGGGCCACGAGCAGTACTTC. The chain carries TRBV5-1 and TRBJ2-7, with TRBD1 matching 7 bases. The CDR3 is made up of 14 amino acids. Germline CDR1 and CDR2: SGHRS and YFSETQ. V lost 3 bases, J lost 5 bases, and 8 bases stayed unmatched.

This clone has only a few counts. This chain uses TRBV7-2 with TRBJ1-2, with unresolved D. Germline lookup yields CDR1 SGHTA and CDR2 FQGNSA. The ends were cut back, 7 bases at V and 0 bases at J, with 12 bases in the middle. This CDR3 contains 14 residues. The CDR3 DNA reads TGTGCCAGCACCAGGTTGGGCCCTAACTATGGCTACACCTTC. Amino acid sequence: CASTRLGPNYGYTF.

CDR3 nucleotides: TGTGCCAGCAGCGCCAAAGCGGGGGGGTTTCCCGGGGAGCTGTTTTTT. Amino acids: CASSAKAGGFPGELFF. V is TRBV9 and J is TRBJ2-2, with 10 bases fitting TRBD2. The J segment lost 6 bases and the V segment lost 3 bases, leaving 8 bases of the junction unmatched. Germline CDR1 reads SGDLS; CDR2 reads YYNGEE. The CDR3 runs 16 residues.

The DNA for the CDR3 is TGTGCCAGCAGCTTGTGGGAGATAAGCCTAGACGAGCAGTACTTC. This encodes CASSLWEISLDEQYF. The V and J genes are TRBV5-4 and TRBJ2-7; perhaps TRBD2 as D (5 bases). The CDR3 is 15 residues long. Trimming took off 1 base at V and 5 bases at J, with 16 bases between the two ends. Germline-derived CDR1 and CDR2 are SGHNT and YYREEE (reference sequence). Variable domain in full (rest from reference TRBV5-4 and TRBJ2-7): ETGVTQSPTHLIKTRGQQVTLRCSSQSGHNTVSWYQQALGQGPQFIFQYYREEENGRGNFPPRFSGLQFPNYSSELNVNALELDDSALYLCASSLWEISLDEQYFGPGTRLTVT.

This clone was seen more than once but under ten times. The CDR3 is CASSPDRAKSPPQHF. The CDR3 region has the DNA TGTGCCAGCTCTCCGGACAGGGCTAAATCACCGCCCCAGCATTTT. This rearrangement joins TRBV18 to TRBJ1-5; 8 bases line up with TRBD1. Germline loops: CDR1 KGHSH, CDR2 LQKENI. V gave up 6 bases and J gave up 9 bases; unmatched junction bases: 13. The CDR3 sequence is 15 residues long.

The rearrangement joins TRBV6-6 to TRBJ1-1; 9 bases fit TRBD1. Germline loops: CDR1 MNHNY, CDR2 SVGAGI (reference sequence). After removal of 1 base from V and 7 bases from J, the junction contained 7 bases not matched to a gene. The CDR3 consists of 15 residues. The CDR3 DNA sequence: TGTGCCAGCAGTTACTTACACAGGGGGCAGGGTGAAGCTTTCTTT. Protein product: CASSYLHRGQGEAFF.

V gene TRBV15 combines with J gene TRBJ1-5; TRBD1 matches at 9 bases. The germline gives CDR1 LNHNV, CDR2 YYDKDF (reference sequence). Losses at the gene ends were 0 bases for V and 10 bases for J; bases not matched to a gene: 10. This CDR3 contains 16 residues. CDR3 region: CATSRDKEQGASPQHF. In nucleotides, the CDR3 is TGTGCCACCAGCAGAGATAAGGAACAGGGGGCTTCACCCCAGCATTTT.

The rearrangement uses TRBV6-1 and TRBJ2-1; D is unresolved. CDR3 length: 14 residues. V was trimmed by 4 bases and J by 6 bases, leaving 13 bases between them. Germline V gene lookup returns CDR1 MNHNS and CDR2 SASEGT. CDR3 in amino acids: CASSVEMILNEQFF. In DNA form, the CDR3 reads TGTGCCAGCAGTGTCGAGATGATTCTCAATGAGCAGTTCTTC.

The genes are TRBV11-2 and TRBJ2-1, with 14 bases identical to TRBD2. CDR1 SGHAT and CDR2 FQNNGV come from the germline V gene. This CDR3 has 18 amino acids. J gave up 9 bases and V 3 bases, and 13 bases lay outside the gene matches. The CDR3 DNA reads TGTGCCAGCAGCTTGACTAGCGGGAGGGCCTCGTTCCTGAGTGAGCAGTTCTTC. This sequence encodes CASSLTSGRASFLSEQFF.

J is TRBJ2-7 and V is TRBV5-6; tentative D call: TRBD2 (8 bases). The V and J ends lost 7 bases and 0 bases respectively, with 17 bases between them. The CDR3 is 15 amino acids. Per the germline V gene, CDR1 is SGHDT and CDR2 is YYEEEE. The CDR3 sequence is CASSRDSGSSYEQYF. The CDR3 DNA is TGTGCCAGCTCGAGGGACAGCGGGAGCTCCTACGAGCAGTACTTC.

V is TRBV5-4 and J is TRBJ2-5, with D possibly TRBD2 on 7 matching bases. The CDR3 loop spans 15 amino acids. The germline gives CDR1 SGHNT, CDR2 YYREEE (reference sequence). The V end lost 0 bases, the J end lost 2 bases, and 11 bases lay between the germline ends. CDR3 sequence (DNA): TGTGCCAGCAGCTTGGCCCGGGGGGCACAAGAGACCCAGTACTTC. It is translated as CASSLARGAQETQYF.

The chain combines TRBV4-3 with TRBJ1-5, with 7 bases lining up with TRBD1. The germline gives CDR1 LGHNA, CDR2 YSLEER. V lost 3 bases and J lost 0; bases outside the gene matches: 8. The CDR3 has 17 residues. CDR3 DNA: TGCGCCAGCAGCCAGGAGCCCGGGACAGTTAGCAATCAGCCCCAGCATTTT. It is translated as CASSQEPGTVSNQPQHF.

The V and J genes are TRBV14 and TRBJ2-1; D is unclear. V was clipped by 0 bases and J by 0 bases, with 12 bases between them. The germline gives CDR1 SGHDN, CDR2 FVKESK. CDR3 length equals 17 residues. In DNA, the CDR3 is TGTGCCAGCAGCCAAGACATCGCATCCAGCTCCTACAATGAGCAGTTCTTC. It translates to CASSQDIASSSYNEQFF.

The chain combines TRBV7-9 with TRBJ2-6; D tentatively reads TRBD1 or TRBD2 (5 bases each). Trimming took 3 bases from V and 3 from J, leaving 9 bases between them. Germline assignment: CDR1 SEHNR and CDR2 FQNEAQ (reference sequence). The CDR3 length is 15 residues. CDR3 sequence (DNA): TGTGCCAGCAGCTTTAGGGGAGATGGGGCCAACGTCCTGACTTTC. Translating it yields CASSFRGDGANVLTF. The full variable domain, its missing parts supplied by reference TRBV7-9 and TRBJ2-6, is DTGVSQNPRHKITKRGQNVTFRCDPISEHNRLYWYRQTLGQGPEFLTYFQNEAQLEKSRLLSDRFSAERPKGSFSTLEIQRTEQGDSAMYLCASSFRGDGANVLTFGAGSRLTVL.

The J gene is TRBJ2-1, the V gene TRBV2; 7 nucleotides align to TRBD2. The CDR3 has 15 amino acids. Germline CDR1 reads SNHLY; CDR2 reads FYNNEI. Trimming removed 7 bases from V and 3 bases from J; junction bases left unmatched: 9. The CDR3 loop reads CASTVRPGGYNEQFF. CDR3 in DNA: TGTGCCAGCACTGTACGGCCGGGAGGCTACAATGAGCAGTTCTTC.

The chain joins TRBV30 to TRBJ2-2; 9 bases match TRBD2. The CDR3 is 19 residues long. The trim removed 1 base at V and 0 bases at J, leaving 12 bases unmatched. Germline V gene data show CDR1 as GTSNPN and CDR2 as SVGIG (reference sequence). The CDR3 bases are TGTGCCTGGAGTGCCTCCCCTGGGGAGCGGGGGGCGAACACCGGGGAGCTGTTTTTT. It yields the protein CAWSASPGERGANTGELFF.

Note on this clone: Compared with germline, one end of the junction differs, possibly owing to a read error. The chain recombines TRBV19 with TRBJ2-1; perhaps TRBD2 as D (5 bases). Germline loops: CDR1 LNHDA, CDR2 SQIVND (reference sequence). This CDR3 comprises 17 residues. Here the CDR3 DNA reads TGTGCCAGTAGGATAGGACTTGATCCCAGCTCCTACAATGAGCAGTTCTTC. It translates to CASRIGLDPSSYNEQFF.

V is TRBV28 and J is TRBJ1-1; tentative D call: TRBD1 (5 bases). The V end lost 6 bases, the J end lost 3 bases, and 14 bases lay between the germline ends. Looked up from germline, CDR1 is MDHEN and CDR2 is SYDVKM. The CDR3 totals 14 residues. The CDR3 nucleotides read TGTGCCAGCAGCCCGAGGGGTTGGGACACTGAAGCTTTCTTT. Translation gives CASSPRGWDTEAFF.